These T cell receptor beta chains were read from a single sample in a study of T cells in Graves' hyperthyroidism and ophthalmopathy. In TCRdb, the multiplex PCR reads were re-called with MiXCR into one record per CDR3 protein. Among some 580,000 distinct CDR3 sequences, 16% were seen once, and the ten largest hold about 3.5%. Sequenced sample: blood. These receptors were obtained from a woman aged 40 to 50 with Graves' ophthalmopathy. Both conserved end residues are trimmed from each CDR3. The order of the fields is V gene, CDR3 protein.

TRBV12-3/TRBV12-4 ASSKGENTEAF
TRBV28 ATKERTGSGELF
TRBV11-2 ASSLTRGSYNEQF
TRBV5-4 ASSLGQPGTSSNEQF
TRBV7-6 ASSLASVETQY
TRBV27 ASSSSGSHRLY
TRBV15 ATSRDQGETGELF
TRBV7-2 ASSSSGGAKGGELF
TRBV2 ASSPYPLGEQF
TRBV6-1 ASSLHGGRLDSYEQY
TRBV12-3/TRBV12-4 ASSFWTGIDNSPLH
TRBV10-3 ATSNGGGNTEAF
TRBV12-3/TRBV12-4 ASREGDNSPLH
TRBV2 ASSWDVSGNTIY
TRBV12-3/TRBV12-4 ASSLSLYSNQPQH
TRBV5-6 ASSLDARTNIQY
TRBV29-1 SVPGPQYEQY
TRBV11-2 ASSLTGAPYGYT
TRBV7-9 ASSSPERARYEQY
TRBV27 ASSLYRARMDGYT
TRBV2 ASRGTSGRSTYNEQF
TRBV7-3 ASSWNPGQGETQY
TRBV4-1 ASSPGTGGEYEQY
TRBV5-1 ASSPTTGSSKETQY
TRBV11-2 ASSLGAFNEKLF
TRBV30 ACNQRGGADGELF
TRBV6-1 ASSEGTQETQY
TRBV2 ASSAMGAGLTYEQY
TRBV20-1 SAQRDAENTEAF
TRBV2 ASRRGTTTYEQY
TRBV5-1 ASSSGSISGANVLT
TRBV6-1 ASRNGQGTYGYT
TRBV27 ASSFRTGSASKNTEAF
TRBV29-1 SVEGRTNTEAF
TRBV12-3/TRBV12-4 ASSFRVQGAGELF
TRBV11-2 ASSEGLVKTNTQY
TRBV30 ACTTGSYEQY
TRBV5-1 ASRRDGSSYEQY
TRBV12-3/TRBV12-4 ASSLVPQGEQY
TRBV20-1 SVQGAYNEQF
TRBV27 ASSSPPQGKQY